The next 25 T cell receptor beta chains were all read from a single sample in a study of T cell clones after liver transplantation (dated by TCRdb to the late 2010s). The library was obtained by the immunoSEQ multiplex PCR assay. TCRdb obtained this table from immuneACCESS and retained in-frame rearrangements with V and J assigned. These tables miss some clones; where compared with another copy, unresolved V genes account for less than half of the shortfall, and the remainder is unexplained. The sample includes tens of thousands of clones, with less than 85% observed a single time. The ten largest make up roughly 2.8% of the sample. This sample comprised CD4+ T cells from blood, obtained at the 22-month timepoint. The receptors shown here come from a human patient who received a liver transplant. After a transplant, the graft donor may have provided part of the T cells.

This clone was counted between two and nine times. The CDR3 bases are TGCGCCAGCAGGCGAGGACAGGGACCTGGGGATACGCAGTATTTT. Translating it yields CASRRGQGPGDTQYF. The chain recombines TRBV4-1 with TRBJ2-3, with TRBD1 matching over 8 bases. Germline values: CDR1 MGHRA, CDR2 YSYEKL. Trimming removed 6 bases from V and 6 bases from J; junction bases left unmatched: 11. The CDR3 consists of 15 residues.

This CDR3 is CASSVGLFGQGSGANVLTF. The CDR3 nucleotides read TGTGCCAGCAGCGTAGGTCTTTTTGGACAGGGCTCTGGGGCCAACGTCCTGACTTTC. This chain uses TRBV9 with TRBJ2-6; TRBD1 agrees at 8 bases. Trimming took 0 bases from V and 0 from J; bases not matched to a gene: 8. The CDR3 extends over 19 amino acids. Germline assignment: CDR1 SGDLS and CDR2 YYNGEE.

The chain carries TRBV18 and TRBJ1-1, with D tentatively TRBD1 (6 bases). Per germline, CDR1 KGHSH and CDR2 LQKENI. The germline V and J ends were trimmed by 5 bases and 1 base, with 14 bases remaining between them. CDR3 length: 15 amino acids. The CDR3 sequence: CASSSQGTSNTEAFF. In nucleotides, the CDR3 is TGTGCCAGCTCAAGCCAAGGGACATCGAACACTGAAGCTTTCTTT.

This rearrangement joins TRBV4-2 to TRBJ2-3; D tentatively reads TRBD1 or TRBD2 (5 bases each). Trimming stripped 3 bases from V and 7 bases from J, with 17 bases between. Germline-derived CDR1 and CDR2 are LGHNA and YNFKEQ. The CDR3 is 15 amino acids. DNA of the CDR3: TGTGCCAGCAGCCAGAAGGGACCCCGCTCGAATACGCAGTATTTT. Protein product: CASSQKGPRSNTQYF.

The rearrangement uses TRBV4-2 and TRBJ2-1, with D unclear. The V end was cut by 1 base, the J end by 6 bases, with 10 bases between. The CDR3 is 14 amino acids. The germline V gene encodes CDR1 LGHNA and CDR2 YNFKEQ. CDR3 protein: CASSQARSSNEQFF. The CDR3 nucleotides are TGTGCCAGCAGCCAAGCAAGATCGAGCAATGAGCAGTTCTTC.

This rearrangement joins TRBV7-2 to TRBJ1-1; D may be TRBD1 (5 bases). CDR3 size: 17 residues. In germline, CDR1 is SGHTA, CDR2 FQGNSA. V shed 1 base and J shed 3 bases, with 18 bases lying between them. The CDR3: CASSLVRATIRDTEAFF. CDR3 in DNA: TGTGCCAGCAGCTTAGTCAGGGCGACCATCCGGGACACTGAAGCTTTCTTT. Based on the CDR3 plus reference TRBV7-2 and TRBJ1-1, the full variable domain is GAGVSQSPSNKVTEKGKDVELRCDPISGHTALYWYRQSLGQGLEFLIYFQGNSAPDKSGLPSDRFSAERTGGSVSTLTIQRTQQEDSAVYLCASSLVRATIRDTEAFFGQGTRLTVV.

V usage is TRBV20-1 and J usage is TRBJ2-3; D gene ambiguous. Trimming cost V 8 bases and J 4 bases, with 10 bases left between them. The germline V gene encodes CDR1 DFQATT and CDR2 SNEGSKA (reference sequence). This CDR3 has 11 amino acids. The CDR3 is CSSLTSDTQYF. The DNA of the CDR3 is TGCAGTTCCTTGACTTCAGATACGCAGTATTTT.

The chain employs TRBV4-3 and TRBJ1-5; perhaps TRBD1 as D (6 bases). V gave up 4 bases and J gave up 1 base, with 11 bases separating them. The CDR3 runs to 15 residues. Germline CDR1 LGHNA, CDR2 YSLEER. The CDR3 sequence is CASSRETGSNQPQHF. CDR3 DNA sequence: TGCGCCAGCAGCCGTGAGACAGGAAGCAATCAGCCCCAGCATTTT.

This chain connects TRBV28 to TRBJ2-1; 15 bases fit TRBD2. The CDR3 has 16 residues. J gave up 4 bases and V 10 bases, and 8 bases lay outside the gene matches. CDR1 is MDHEN and CDR2 is SYDVKM in the germline V gene. The CDR3 loop is CATWGLAGGGYNEQFF. In nucleotides, the CDR3 is TGTGCCACCTGGGGACTAGCGGGAGGCGGGTACAATGAGCAGTTCTTC.

The rearrangement links TRBV29-1 to TRBJ1-2; D gene unclear. The germline CDR1 and CDR2 sequences are SQVTM and ANQGSEA. V shed 3 bases and J shed 2 bases, with 10 bases lying between them. The CDR3 has 13 residues. For the CDR3, the DNA is TGCAGCGTTGATGGCCGAGCCAACTATGGCTACACCTTC. Amino acid sequence: CSVDGRANYGYTF.

This chain connects TRBV18 to TRBJ2-6; D is perhaps TRBD2 (6 bases). V shed 2 bases and J shed 1 base, with 15 bases lying between them. Germline CDR1 is KGHSH and CDR2 is LQKENI. CDR3 length equals 18 residues. The CDR3 sequence is CASSPFRPGGSGANVLTF. In DNA form, the CDR3 reads TGTGCCAGCTCACCATTTCGCCCCGGAGGGTCTGGGGCCAACGTCCTGACTTTC.

The chain employs TRBV5-4 and TRBJ2-7; 14 bases match TRBD2. Germline V gives CDR1 SGHNT, CDR2 YYREEE (reference sequence). J lost 3 bases, V lost 1 base, and 6 bases had no gene match. This CDR3 has 17 residues. CDR3 coding DNA: TGTGCCAGCAGCTTGAGACTAGCGGGAGGGCTCTTCTACGAGCAGTACTTC. Its protein product is CASSLRLAGGLFYEQYF.

The chain couples TRBV5-4 to TRBJ1-4; 8 nucleotides agree with TRBD1. The CDR3 is made up of 14 amino acids. The germline CDR1 and CDR2 sequences are SGHNT and YYREEE (reference sequence). With 0 bases clipped from V and 6 bases from J, the junction kept 1 base outside the gene matches. Here the CDR3 DNA reads TGTGCCAGCAGCTTGGGGACAGGGCATGAAAAACTGTTTTTT. It codes for CASSLGTGHEKLFF.

The chain joins TRBV6-5 to TRBJ1-4; D call uncertain. Trimming took off 6 bases at V and 4 bases at J, with 9 bases between the two ends. The germline V gene encodes CDR1 MNHEY and CDR2 SVGAGI. The CDR3 totals 13 residues. CDR3 in DNA: TGTGCCAGCAGGCGCCAGAGTAATGAAAAACTGTTTTTT. This sequence encodes CASRRQSNEKLFF.

This clone was seen a single time. The chain recombines TRBV4-3 with TRBJ2-2; possibly TRBD1 or TRBD2 for D (5 bases each). Germline CDR1 LGHNA, CDR2 YSLEER. With 2 bases removed from V and 5 bases from J, the gap between germline ends came to 9 bases. The CDR3 consists of 14 residues. The CDR3 reads CASSQLEGTGELFF. CDR3 in DNA: TGCGCCAGCAGCCAACTAGAGGGGACCGGGGAGCTGTTTTTT.

The chain uses TRBV19 and TRBJ2-2, with TRBD1 as a possible D gene (6 bases). V was pared by 6 bases and J by 2 bases, with 16 bases between. This CDR3 has 16 amino acids. The germline V gene has CDR1 LNHDA and CDR2 SQIVND (reference sequence). The DNA for the CDR3 is TGTGCCAGTAGCCCATATGGGACAAAAAACACCGGGGAGCTGTTTTTT. This gives the protein CASSPYGTKNTGELFF.

For the CDR3, the DNA is TGTGCCAGCAGTTACTCTCTCGACGGTGAAAAACTGTTTTTT. Amino acid sequence: CASSYSLDGEKLFF. The chain uses TRBV6-6 and TRBJ1-4; D is undetermined. There are 14 residues in the CDR3. V was cut by 0 bases and J by 7 bases, with 9 bases left in between. Germline CDR1 MNHNY, CDR2 SVGAGI (reference sequence).

The chain uses TRBV7-2 and TRBJ2-5; D ambiguous. Germline loops: CDR1 SGHTA, CDR2 FQGNSA. The ends were cut back, 5 bases at V and 1 base at J, with 14 bases in the middle. The CDR3 is 15 residues long. The CDR3 nucleotides read TGTGCCAGCAGCACAGCCCCGTCTACCCAAGAGACCCAGTACTTC. It specifies CASSTAPSTQETQYF. Full variable domain (missing parts from reference TRBV7-2 and TRBJ2-5): GAGVSQSPSNKVTEKGKDVELRCDPISGHTALYWYRQSLGQGLEFLIYFQGNSAPDKSGLPSDRFSAERTGGSVSTLTIQRTQQEDSAVYLCASSTAPSTQETQYFGPGTRLLVL.

The chain links TRBV7-9 to TRBJ1-2; no clear D. This CDR3 region has 15 residues. Germline CDR1 is SEHNR and CDR2 is FQNEAQ (reference sequence). V lost 0 bases, J lost 3 bases, and 11 bases lay in between. Here the CDR3 DNA reads TGTGCCAGCAGCTTAGCTAGGCAGGAAGACTATGGCTACACCTTC. It specifies CASSLARQEDYGYTF.

This clone appeared once. Other DNA sequences in the same sample also yield this CDR3. This chain uses TRBV18 with TRBJ2-7; 7 nucleotides match TRBD1. The CDR3 covers 14 residues. Trimming removed 6 bases from V and 0 bases from J; junction bases left unmatched: 5. Germline values: CDR1 KGHSH, CDR2 LQKENI. The CDR3 DNA sequence: TGTGCCAGCTCCCCGGGACAGAGCTCCTACGAGCAGTACTTC. Amino acid sequence: CASSPGQSSYEQYF.

The rearrangement links TRBV4-3 to TRBJ2-7, with TRBD1 matching 8 bases. In germline, CDR1 is LGHNA, CDR2 YSLEER. V lost 0 bases and J lost 3; bases outside the gene matches: 7. The CDR3 consists of 16 residues. In DNA, the CDR3 is TGCGCCAGCAGCCAAGAAGGGACAGGAGGGTACTACGAGCAGTACTTC. Its protein is CASSQEGTGGYYEQYF.

V usage is TRBV13 and J usage is TRBJ2-7; D ambiguous. This CDR3 is 12 amino acids long. Trimming removed 1 base from V and 3 bases from J, with 4 bases in between. Per the germline V gene, CDR1 is PRHDT and CDR2 is FYEKMQ (reference sequence). CDR3 nucleotide sequence: TGTGCCAGCAGCTTAGAACACTACGAGCAGTACTTC. Translated, it gives CASSLEHYEQYF.

The chain recombines TRBV6-5 with TRBJ2-7; tentative D call: TRBD2 (6 bases). The CDR3 is 13 residues long. The V gene's germline CDR1 is MNHEY and CDR2 SVGAGI. The V end was cut by 8 bases, the J end by 3 bases, with 14 bases between. The CDR3 is CASGGKPFYEQYF. In DNA form, the CDR3 reads TGTGCCAGCGGGGGGAAGCCGTTCTACGAGCAGTACTTC.

V and J are TRBV27 and TRBJ1-3; D might be TRBD1 (5 bases). V lost 4 bases, J lost 8 bases, and 15 bases lay in between. This CDR3 has 14 amino acids. CDR1 and CDR2 from the germline V gene are MNHEY and SMNVEV (reference sequence). In nucleotides, the CDR3 is TGTGCCAGCAGTTCGGCAGGGAGTGTAGACACCATATATTTT. Its protein product is CASSSAGSVDTIYF.

On this clone: Sequence at one end of the junction differs from germline and may be a read error. The chain links TRBV7-2 to TRBJ2-7; no reliable D call. Germline CDR1 is SGHTA and CDR2 is FQGNSA. CDR3 length equals 13 residues. The CDR3 nucleotides read TGTGCCAGCAGCTCCGACATGCCCCCCATCCCCATCTTC. It is translated as CASSSDMPPIPIF.